These 17 T cell receptor beta chains share one sample of origin, sequenced in a study of cytomegalovirus exposure and HLA in healthy donors. It was with 60 Vbeta and 13 Jbeta primers that the PCR ran. The assay was immunoSEQ multiplex PCR, and TCRdb's table has in-frame clones only and misses some. The table lists roughly 100,000 clones, around 82% of them singletons. Sequencing was performed on PBMCs. These receptors originate from a woman aged 40 to 50 in good health and CMV-seronegative.

This chain uses TRBV29-1 with TRBJ2-1, with 8 bases fitting TRBD2. The CDR3 loop spans 14 amino acids. Looked up from germline, CDR1 is SQVTM and CDR2 is ANQGSEA. V shed 2 bases and J 2 bases; nucleotides not matched to a gene: 2. The CDR3 is CSVETGLAYNEQFF. In DNA, the CDR3 is TGCAGCGTTGAAACGGGACTAGCCTACAATGAGCAGTTCTTC.

The chain joins TRBV6-6 to TRBJ2-5, with a possible D match to TRBD2 (5 bases). This CDR3 spans 15 amino acids. Trimming removed 4 bases at V and 0 bases at J, with 12 bases between. Germline lookup yields CDR1 MNHNY and CDR2 SVGAGI (reference sequence). DNA for the CDR3: TGTGCCAGCAGTTCTCAGTCGGGGTACCAAGAGACCCAGTACTTC. Its protein product is CASSSQSGYQETQYF.

This clone has just one count. V is TRBV6-6 and J is TRBJ1-5, with D unclear. The V and J ends lost 2 bases and 5 bases respectively, with 7 bases between them. Germline-derived CDR1 and CDR2 are MNHNY and SVGAGI (reference sequence). The CDR3 length is 13 residues. CDR3 sequence: CASSYDTYQPQHF. CDR3 DNA sequence: TGTGCCAGCAGTTACGACACCTATCAGCCCCAGCATTTT.

The chain recombines TRBV28 with TRBJ2-4; 11 nucleotides align to TRBD2. The V gene end was trimmed by 3 bases and the J gene end by 12 bases; junction bases not matched to a gene: 10. This CDR3 contains 15 residues. CDR1 MDHEN and CDR2 SYDVKM come from the germline V gene. CDR3 in DNA: TGTGCCAGCAGTTTTGGTAGCGGGGGGGCGGAGGCTCAGTACTTC. Its protein product is CASSFGSGGAEAQYF.

The V and J genes are TRBV7-6 and TRBJ2-4; 8 positions agree with TRBD1. V shed 8 bases, J shed 5 bases, and the junction held 5 bases outside the gene matches. Germline values: CDR1 SGHVS, CDR2 FNYEAQ. This CDR3 spans 13 amino acids. Here the CDR3 reads CASSPGQENIQYF. In DNA, the CDR3 is TGTGCCAGCTCACCGGGACAGGAAAACATTCAGTACTTC.

CDR3 loop: CASSLDPGYNEQFF. The DNA of the CDR3 is TGTGCCAGCAGCTTAGATCCCGGTTACAATGAGCAGTTCTTC. This chain joins TRBV7-9 and TRBJ2-1; no firm D call. Germline V CDR1 and CDR2: SEHNR, FQNEAQ (reference sequence). This CDR3 has 14 amino acids. Trimming removed 1 base at V and 4 bases at J, with 8 bases between.

The CDR3 loop reads CATGTPYEQYF. CDR3 nucleotide sequence: TGTGCCACCGGGACTCCCTACGAGCAGTACTTC. This rearrangement joins TRBV27 to TRBJ2-7; possible D gene TRBD2, 6 bases. The CDR3 sequence is 11 residues long. V lost 10 bases, J lost 2 bases, and 9 bases lay in between. CDR1 and CDR2 from the germline V gene are MNHEY and SMNVEV (reference sequence).

This chain uses TRBV4-2 with TRBJ1-3; 7 bases line up with TRBD1. Germline loops: CDR1 LGHNA, CDR2 YNFKEQ. V lost 0 bases and J lost 2; bases outside the gene matches: 4. The CDR3 is made up of 16 amino acids. The CDR3 DNA reads as TGTGCCAGCAGCCAAGATTTAACAGGGGCTGGAAACACCATATATTTT. This encodes CASSQDLTGAGNTIYF.

This clone has more than one count but fewer than ten. The V gene is TRBV29-1, the J gene TRBJ2-7, with 12 bases identical to TRBD2. The CDR3 covers 13 residues. With 5 bases clipped from V and 11 bases from J, the junction kept 10 bases outside the gene matches. Germline lookup yields CDR1 SQVTM and CDR2 ANQGSEA. This chain's CDR3 is CSVLTSGSILEYF. The DNA of the CDR3 is TGCAGCGTTTTGACTAGCGGGAGCATCTTGGAGTACTTC.

V usage is TRBV30 and J usage is TRBJ2-3, with TRBD2 as a possible D gene (5 bases). This CDR3 is built from 15 residues. The V gene lost 2 bases and the J gene lost 0 bases, with 12 bases spanning the gap. Germline assignment: CDR1 GTSNPN and CDR2 SVGIG (reference sequence). CDR3 DNA: TGTGCCTGGAGTATGGGGAGCTCGAGCACAGATACGCAGTATTTT. Amino acid sequence: CAWSMGSSSTDTQYF.

This clone was detected a few times. The chain carries TRBV2 and TRBJ2-7; tentatively, D is TRBD2 (7 bases). The germline CDR1 and CDR2 sequences are SNHLY and FYNNEI. The CDR3 runs 15 residues. V lost 4 bases, J lost 6 bases, and 19 bases lay in between. The CDR3 nucleotides are TGTGCCAGCAGTGTGGACGGAACGGGGGGCGCCGAGCAGTACTTC. Its protein product is CASSVDGTGGAEQYF.

V and J are TRBV19 and TRBJ2-2; 9 nucleotides align to TRBD1. CDR1 is LNHDA, CDR2 SQIVND, per germline (reference sequence). This CDR3 contains 15 residues. Unmatched junction bases numbered 7, after V lost 4 bases and J lost 7 bases. CDR3 nucleotide sequence: TGTGCCAGTAGTAGCTGGACAGGGGTAAACGGGGAGCTGTTTTTT. Translated, it gives CASSSWTGVNGELFF.

This clone was counted between two and nine times. V and J are TRBV7-2 and TRBJ2-2, with TRBD1 identical over 7 bases. The V and J ends lost 5 bases and 10 bases, in that order; junction bases with no gene match: 10. CDR3 length: 14 amino acids. CDR1 SGHTA and CDR2 FQGNSA come from the germline V gene. DNA for the CDR3: TGTGCCAGCAGCATCAGACAGGGATCCGAGGAGCTGTTTTTT. Protein: CASSIRQGSEELFF. The variable domain in full, completed from reference TRBV7-2 and TRBJ2-2, reads GAGVSQSPSNKVTEKGKDVELRCDPISGHTALYWYRQSLGQGLEFLIYFQGNSAPDKSGLPSDRFSAERTGGSVSTLTIQRTQQEDSAVYLCASSIRQGSEELFFGEGSRLTVL.

The rearrangement joins TRBV5-6 to TRBJ1-1, with D maybe TRBD1 (5 bases). This CDR3 has 12 residues. Germline values: CDR1 SGHDT, CDR2 YYEEEE. Trimming stripped 5 bases from V and 6 bases from J, with 11 bases between. The CDR3 nucleotides read TGTGCCAGCAGTTCCAGGGTAGCTGAAGCTTTCTTT. Residues: CASSSRVAEAFF.

Only one count was recorded for this clone. The V gene is TRBV28, the J gene TRBJ2-5, with a tentative D call TRBD1 (6 bases). Germline V gene data show CDR1 as MDHEN and CDR2 as SYDVKM. The CDR3 consists of 16 residues. Trimming took 5 bases from V and 0 from J, leaving 16 bases between them. The CDR3 loop is CASSRWGQPYQETQYF. The CDR3 DNA is TGTGCCAGCAGTCGCTGGGGGCAGCCGTACCAAGAGACCCAGTACTTC.

The rearrangement joins TRBV4-1 to TRBJ2-7, with 10 bases identical to TRBD1. Germline V gene data show CDR1 as MGHRA and CDR2 as YSYEKL. J lost 0 bases, V lost 3 bases, and 2 bases had no gene match. CDR3 length: 15 amino acids. CDR3: CASSHRTGGSYEQYF. CDR3 coding DNA: TGCGCCAGCAGCCACCGGACAGGGGGCTCCTACGAGCAGTACTTC.

The chain uses TRBV27 and TRBJ1-6, with D perhaps TRBD1 (6 bases). The V and J ends lost 7 bases and 4 bases respectively, with 17 bases between them. The CDR3 has 16 amino acids. CDR1 MNHEY and CDR2 SMNVEV come from the germline V gene (reference sequence). The CDR3 bases are TGTGCCAGCAAAACAGGGAATACGGGTTATAATTCACCCCTCCACTTT. Amino acid sequence: CASKTGNTGYNSPLHF.